The present TCR beta chain was sequenced within a study of breast tumors, draining lymph nodes, adjacent tissues. Regarding the study as a whole: Most tumor T cells seemingly derive from lymph node, then expand in tumor. Compared with lymph nodes, tumors were less diverse; compared with nontumor tissue, more.

TCRdb reprocessed the multiplex PCR reads via MiXCR and lists one record per CDR3 protein. The data contain 85,000 to 120,000 distinct CDR3 sequences, about 31% of them singletons. Germline V lookup: CDR1 SSHAT, CDR2 FNYEAQ (reference sequence). This CDR3 has 14 residues. At least ten counts were recorded for this clonotype. Its antigen is unidentified. At one end, the junction sequence differs from germline, possibly due to a read error. The lymph nodes were axillary draining lymph nodes from breast cancer patients. The chain joins TRBV7-7 to TRBJ2-2, with 9 nucleotides matching TRBD1. Sequencing was carried out using axillary lymph node tissue. The sequence was obtained from a female donor with breast cancer. Some clones in this sample may be carry-over from other donors' samples. The CDR3 nucleotides read TGTGCTAGCAGTTACAGGGGGCATAGCGGGGAGCTGTTTTTT. Translation gives CASSYRGHSGELFF.